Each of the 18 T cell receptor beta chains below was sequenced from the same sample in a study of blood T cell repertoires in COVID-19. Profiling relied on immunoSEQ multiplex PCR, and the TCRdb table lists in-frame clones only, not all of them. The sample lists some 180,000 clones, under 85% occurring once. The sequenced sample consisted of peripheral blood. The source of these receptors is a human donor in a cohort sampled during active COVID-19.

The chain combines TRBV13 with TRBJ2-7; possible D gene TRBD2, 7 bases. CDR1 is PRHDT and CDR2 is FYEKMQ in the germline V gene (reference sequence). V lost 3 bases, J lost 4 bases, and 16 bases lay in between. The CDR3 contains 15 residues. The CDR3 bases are TGTGCCAGCAGCTTTGACAGGACTAGACGTTACGAGCAGTACTTC. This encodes CASSFDRTRRYEQYF.

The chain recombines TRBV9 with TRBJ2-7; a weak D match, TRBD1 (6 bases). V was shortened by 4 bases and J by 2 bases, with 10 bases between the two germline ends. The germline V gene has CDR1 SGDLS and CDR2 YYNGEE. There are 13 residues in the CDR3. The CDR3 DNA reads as TGTGCCAGCAGCCCAGGGGCTACCTACGAGCAGTACTTC. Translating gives CASSPGATYEQYF.

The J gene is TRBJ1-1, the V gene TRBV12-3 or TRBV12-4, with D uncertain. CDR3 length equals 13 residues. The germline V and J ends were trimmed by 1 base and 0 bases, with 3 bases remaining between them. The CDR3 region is CASSLGVNTEAFF. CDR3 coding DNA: TGTGCCAGCAGTTTAGGAGTGAACACTGAAGCTTTCTTT.

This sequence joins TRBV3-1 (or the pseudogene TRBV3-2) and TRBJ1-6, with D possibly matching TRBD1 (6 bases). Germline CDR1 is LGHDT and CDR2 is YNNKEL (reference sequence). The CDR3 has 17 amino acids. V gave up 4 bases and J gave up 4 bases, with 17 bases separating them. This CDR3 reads CASSLGDGQPYNSPLHF. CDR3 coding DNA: TGTGCCAGCAGCCTCGGAGACGGACAGCCGTATAATTCACCCCTCCACTTT.

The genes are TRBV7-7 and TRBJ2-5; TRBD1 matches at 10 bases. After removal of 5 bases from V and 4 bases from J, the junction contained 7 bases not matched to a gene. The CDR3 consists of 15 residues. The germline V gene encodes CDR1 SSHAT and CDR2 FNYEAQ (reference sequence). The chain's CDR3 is CASSSRDRGGETQYF. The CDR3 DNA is TGTGCCAGCAGCAGCCGGGACAGGGGAGGAGAGACCCAGTACTTC.

The CDR3 reads CASSFLGARYGYTF. CDR3 nucleotide sequence: TGTGCCAGCAGTTTTCTGGGGGCCCGCTATGGCTACACCTTC. V and J are TRBV27 and TRBJ1-2, with TRBD1 as a possible D gene (6 bases). The CDR3 extends over 14 amino acids. V was trimmed by 3 bases and J by 4 bases, leaving 12 bases between them. Germline CDR1 is MNHEY and CDR2 is SMNVEV (reference sequence).

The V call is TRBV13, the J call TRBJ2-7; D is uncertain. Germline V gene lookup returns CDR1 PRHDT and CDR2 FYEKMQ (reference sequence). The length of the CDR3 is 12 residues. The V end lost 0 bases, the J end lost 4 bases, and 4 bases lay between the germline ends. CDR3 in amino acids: CASSLGQYEQYF. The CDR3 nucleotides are TGTGCCAGCAGCTTAGGCCAATACGAGCAGTACTTC.

The CDR3 here is CASSLGGGTEAFF. Written as DNA, the CDR3 is TGTGCCAGCAGCCTCGGGGGTGGCACTGAAGCTTTCTTT. V and J are TRBV3-1 (or the pseudogene TRBV3-2) and TRBJ1-1; tentatively, D is TRBD1 (5 bases). Germline V gives CDR1 LGHDT, CDR2 YNNKEL (reference sequence). V dropped 4 bases and J dropped 4 bases, with 10 bases sitting between them. The CDR3 sequence is 13 residues long.

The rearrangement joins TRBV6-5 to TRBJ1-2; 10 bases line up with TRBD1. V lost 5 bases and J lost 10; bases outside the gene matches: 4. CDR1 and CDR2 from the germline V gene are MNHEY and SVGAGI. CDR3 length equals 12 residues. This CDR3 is CASSRDRGNYTF. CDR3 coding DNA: TGTGCCAGCAGTCGGGACAGGGGAAACTACACCTTC.

The CDR3 protein is CASSSDRNQPQHF. The CDR3 DNA follows: TGTGCCAGCAGCTCCGACAGGAATCAGCCCCAGCATTTT. The rearrangement links TRBV7-9 to TRBJ1-5; tentative D call: TRBD1 (6 bases). The V end lost 4 bases, the J end lost 4 bases, and 8 bases lay between the germline ends. Germline V gene lookup returns CDR1 SEHNR and CDR2 FQNEAQ (reference sequence). This CDR3 spans 13 amino acids.

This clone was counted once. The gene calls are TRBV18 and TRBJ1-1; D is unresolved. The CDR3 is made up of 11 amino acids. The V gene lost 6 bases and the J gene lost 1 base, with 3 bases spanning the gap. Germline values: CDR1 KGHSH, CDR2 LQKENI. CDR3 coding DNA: TGTGCCAGCTCCTGGAACACTGAAGCTTTCTTT. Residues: CASSWNTEAFF.

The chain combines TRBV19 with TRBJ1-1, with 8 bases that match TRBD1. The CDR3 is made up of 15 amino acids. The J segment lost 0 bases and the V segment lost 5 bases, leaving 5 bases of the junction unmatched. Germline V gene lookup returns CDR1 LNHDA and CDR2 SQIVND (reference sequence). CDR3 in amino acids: CASSPRDRLNTEAFF. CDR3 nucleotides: TGTGCCAGTAGTCCTCGGGACAGGCTGAACACTGAAGCTTTCTTT.

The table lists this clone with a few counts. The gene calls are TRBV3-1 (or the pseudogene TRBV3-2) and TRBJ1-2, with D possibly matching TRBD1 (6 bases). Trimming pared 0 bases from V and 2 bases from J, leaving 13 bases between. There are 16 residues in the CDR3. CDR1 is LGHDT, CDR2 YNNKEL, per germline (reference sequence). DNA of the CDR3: TGTGCCAGCAGCCAAGATCCTGGGGGCGAAAACTATGGCTACACCTTC. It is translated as CASSQDPGGENYGYTF.

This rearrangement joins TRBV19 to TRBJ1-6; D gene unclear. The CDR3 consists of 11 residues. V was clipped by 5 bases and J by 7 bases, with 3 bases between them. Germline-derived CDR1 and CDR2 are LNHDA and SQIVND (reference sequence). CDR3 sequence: CASSQNSPLHF. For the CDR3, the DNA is TGTGCCAGTAGTCAGAATTCACCCCTCCACTTT.

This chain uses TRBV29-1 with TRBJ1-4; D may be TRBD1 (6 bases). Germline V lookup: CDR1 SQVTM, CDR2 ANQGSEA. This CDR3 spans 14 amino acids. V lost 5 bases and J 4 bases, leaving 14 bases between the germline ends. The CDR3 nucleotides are TGCAGCGTTTCGACGACAGGACTTAATGAAAAACTGTTTTTT. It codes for CSVSTTGLNEKLFF.

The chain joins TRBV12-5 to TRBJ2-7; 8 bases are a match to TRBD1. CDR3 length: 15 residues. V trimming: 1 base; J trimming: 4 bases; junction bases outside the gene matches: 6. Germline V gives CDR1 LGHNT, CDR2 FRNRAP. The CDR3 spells CASGLGTGFRYEQYF. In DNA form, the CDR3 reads TGTGCTAGTGGTTTGGGGACAGGGTTTCGGTACGAGCAGTACTTC.

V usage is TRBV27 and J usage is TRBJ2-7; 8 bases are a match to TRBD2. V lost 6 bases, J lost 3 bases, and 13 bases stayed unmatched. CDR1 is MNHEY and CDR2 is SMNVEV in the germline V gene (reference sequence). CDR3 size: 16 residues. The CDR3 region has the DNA TGTGCCAGCAGCCTACTGGGCGGGGGGACCCTCTACGAGCAGTACTTC. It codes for CASSLLGGGTLYEQYF.

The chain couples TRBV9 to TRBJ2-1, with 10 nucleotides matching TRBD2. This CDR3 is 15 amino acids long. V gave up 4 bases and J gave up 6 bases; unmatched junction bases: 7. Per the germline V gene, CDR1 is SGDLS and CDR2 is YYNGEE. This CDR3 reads CASSFLLAGFNEQFF. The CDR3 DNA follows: TGTGCCAGCAGCTTTTTACTAGCGGGGTTCAATGAGCAGTTCTTC.